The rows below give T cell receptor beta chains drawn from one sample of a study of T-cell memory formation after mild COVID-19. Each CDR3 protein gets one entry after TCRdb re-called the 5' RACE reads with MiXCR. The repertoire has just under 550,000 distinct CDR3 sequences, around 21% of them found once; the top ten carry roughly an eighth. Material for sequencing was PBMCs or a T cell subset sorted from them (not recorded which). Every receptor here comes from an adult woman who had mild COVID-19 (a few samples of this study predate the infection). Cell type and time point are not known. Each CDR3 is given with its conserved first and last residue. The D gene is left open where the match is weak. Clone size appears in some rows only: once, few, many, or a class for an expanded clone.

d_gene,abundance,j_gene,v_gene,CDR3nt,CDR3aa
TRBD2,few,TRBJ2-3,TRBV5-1,TGCGCCAGCAGCTTGGCTGGGACTAGCGGGGATACGCAGTATTTT,CASSLAGTSGDTQYF
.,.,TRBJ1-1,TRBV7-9,TGTGCCAGCAGCCTTGCGACAGGCTCGAACACTGAAGCTTTCTTT,CASSLATGSNTEAFF
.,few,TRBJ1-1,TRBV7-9,TGTGCCAGCAGCTTAGGTGCGAGAGGACACTTT,CASSLGARGHF
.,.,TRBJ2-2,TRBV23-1,TGCGCCAGTCGAGTCCGATTCTATCCCGGGGAGCTGTTTTTT,CASRVRFYPGELFF
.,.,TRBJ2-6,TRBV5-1,TGCGCCAGCAGCTCTTCCGGGACGGCCCGCCCTGGGGCCAACGTCCTGACTTTC,CASSSSGTARPGANVLTF
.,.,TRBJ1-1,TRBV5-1,TGCGCCAGCAGCTTGCCCGACACTGAAGCTTTCTTT,CASSLPDTEAFF
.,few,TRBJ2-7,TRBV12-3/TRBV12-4,TGTGCCAGCAGTCTTTCGGGGAAGAGCGAGGCCTACGAGCAGTACTTC,CASSLSGKSEAYEQYF
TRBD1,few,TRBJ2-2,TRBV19,TGTGCCAGTAGTATCTGGGGACAGGGGCGCGGGGAGCTGTTTTTT,CASSIWGQGRGELFF
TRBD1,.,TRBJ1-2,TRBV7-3,TGTGCCAGCAGCTTGGCTTCAGGGGGCAAGGGCTACACCTTC,CASSLASGGKGYTF
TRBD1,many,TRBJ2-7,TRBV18,TGTGCCAGCTCACCACCCGGACAGGGTGCCTACGAGCAGTACTTC,CASSPPGQGAYEQYF
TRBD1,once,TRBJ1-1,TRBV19,TGTGCCAGTGGGGGACAGGGCGAAGAAGCTTTCTTT,CASGGQGEEAFF
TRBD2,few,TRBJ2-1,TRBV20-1,TGCAGTGCTAGATCCGGGACTAGCGAATCCTACAATGAGCAGTTCTTC,CSARSGTSESYNEQFF
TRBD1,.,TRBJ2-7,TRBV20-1,TGCAGTGCTAGCCAATCCGGGACAGCGTACGAGCACTACTTC,CSASQSGTAYEHYF
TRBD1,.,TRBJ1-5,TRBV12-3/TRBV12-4,TGTGCCAGCAGTCTACGACAGGGGGAGGCCCAGCCCCAGCATTTT,CASSLRQGEAQPQHF
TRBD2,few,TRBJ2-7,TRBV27,TGTGCCAGCTCTACTAGGGCGGGAGGGGGCGAGCAGTACTTC,CASSTRAGGGEQYF
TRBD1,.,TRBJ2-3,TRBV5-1,TGCGCCAGCAGGGGCTGGGCCGACCCCCTGGGACAGGGCACAGATACGCAGTATTTT,CASRGWADPLGQGTDTQYF
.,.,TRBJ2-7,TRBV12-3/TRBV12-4,TGTGCCAGCAGCAGGGAGGATACCTACGAGCAGTACTTC,CASSREDTYEQYF
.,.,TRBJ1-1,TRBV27,TGTGCCAGCAGTTTAGTCAGACCCCCCGGGAACACTGAAGCTTTCTTT,CASSLVRPPGNTEAFF
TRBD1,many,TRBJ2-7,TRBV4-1,TGCGCCAGCAGCCAATGGACAGGCTACGAGCAGTACTTC,CASSQWTGYEQYF
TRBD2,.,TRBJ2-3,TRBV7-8,TGTGCCAGCTCACCACCCGGGACTAGCGGAACAGATACGCAGTATTTT,CASSPPGTSGTDTQYF
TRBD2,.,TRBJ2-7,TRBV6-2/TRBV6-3,TGTGCCAGCAGTGTACTAGCGGGAGGGCCCGACGAGCAGTACTTC,CASSVLAGGPDEQYF
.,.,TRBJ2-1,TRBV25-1,TGTGCCAGCACCCAGGGGCTGCGGGAGCAGTTCTTC,CASTQGLREQFF
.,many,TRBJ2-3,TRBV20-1,TGCAGTGCTAGATCAGGGGCCCGTAGCACAGATACGCAGTATTTT,CSARSGARSTDTQYF
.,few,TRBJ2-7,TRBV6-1,TGTGCCAGCAGTGAGCAGGGGCCTTCGGGATACGAGCAGTACTTC,CASSEQGPSGYEQYF
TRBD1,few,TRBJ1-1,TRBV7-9,TGTGCCAGCAGCACCCAGGGGGAGAACACTGAAGCTTTCTTT,CASSTQGENTEAFF
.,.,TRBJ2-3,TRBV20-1,TGCAGTGCTAGCGGGGGAGAAACCACAGATACGCAGTATTTT,CSASGGETTDTQYF
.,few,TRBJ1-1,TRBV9,TGTGCCAGCAGCGTAGCTCTGGACTTTGGGCCTGAAGCTTTCTTT,CASSVALDFGPEAFF
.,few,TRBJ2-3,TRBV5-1,TGCGCCAGCAGCTTAGGTAGGTCGTGGCAGTCTAGCACAGATACGCAGTATTTT,CASSLGRSWQSSTDTQYF
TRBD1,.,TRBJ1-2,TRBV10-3,TGTGCCATCATGACAGGGACACGCTATGGCTACACCTTC,CAIMTGTRYGYTF
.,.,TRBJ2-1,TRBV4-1,TGCGCCAGCAGCCAAGGGGTGGGAGGTGGATACAATGAGCAGTTCTTC,CASSQGVGGGYNEQFF
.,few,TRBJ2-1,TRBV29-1,TGCAGCGTTGAAGATTTGCGCCATGGGGGGTTCTTC,CSVEDLRHGGFF
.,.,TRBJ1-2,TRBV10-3,TGTGCCATCAGTGAAAGGGAGCATGGCTACACCTTC,CAISEREHGYTF
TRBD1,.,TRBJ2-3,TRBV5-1,TGCGCCAGCAGCTTGGGACAGGGGGCAGGCGGGTCAGATACGCAGTATTTT,CASSLGQGAGGSDTQYF
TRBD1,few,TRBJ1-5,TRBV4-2,TGTGCCAGCAGCCAACAGGGGGCCGATCAGCCCCAGCATTTT,CASSQQGADQPQHF
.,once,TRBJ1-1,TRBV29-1,TGCAGCGTCCGGACACCGATGAACACTGAAGCTTTATTT,CSVRTPMNTEALF
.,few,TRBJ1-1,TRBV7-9,TGTGCCAGCAGCCCAAGACAGGAGATGAACACTGAAGCTTTCTTT,CASSPRQEMNTEAFF
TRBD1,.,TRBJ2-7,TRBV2,TGTGCCAGCAGAGAAGCGGATGGGACAGGGGACGAGCAGTACTTC,CASREADGTGDEQYF
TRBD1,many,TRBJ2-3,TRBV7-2,TGTGCCAGCAGCTTGACAGGGGGCTTGTTCCCAGATACGCAGTATTTT,CASSLTGGLFPDTQYF
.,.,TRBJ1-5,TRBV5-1,TGCGCCAGCAGTCCAAACGGCAGACCGGAGCAGCCCCAGCATTTT,CASSPNGRPEQPQHF
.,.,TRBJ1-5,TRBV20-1,TGCAGTGCTAGAGATCGAACAGGACGGGTGCCCCAGCATTTT,CSARDRTGRVPQHF
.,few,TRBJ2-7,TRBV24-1,TGTGCCACTGCCGGGCAGAGCTCCTACGAGCAGTACTTC,CATAGQSSYEQYF